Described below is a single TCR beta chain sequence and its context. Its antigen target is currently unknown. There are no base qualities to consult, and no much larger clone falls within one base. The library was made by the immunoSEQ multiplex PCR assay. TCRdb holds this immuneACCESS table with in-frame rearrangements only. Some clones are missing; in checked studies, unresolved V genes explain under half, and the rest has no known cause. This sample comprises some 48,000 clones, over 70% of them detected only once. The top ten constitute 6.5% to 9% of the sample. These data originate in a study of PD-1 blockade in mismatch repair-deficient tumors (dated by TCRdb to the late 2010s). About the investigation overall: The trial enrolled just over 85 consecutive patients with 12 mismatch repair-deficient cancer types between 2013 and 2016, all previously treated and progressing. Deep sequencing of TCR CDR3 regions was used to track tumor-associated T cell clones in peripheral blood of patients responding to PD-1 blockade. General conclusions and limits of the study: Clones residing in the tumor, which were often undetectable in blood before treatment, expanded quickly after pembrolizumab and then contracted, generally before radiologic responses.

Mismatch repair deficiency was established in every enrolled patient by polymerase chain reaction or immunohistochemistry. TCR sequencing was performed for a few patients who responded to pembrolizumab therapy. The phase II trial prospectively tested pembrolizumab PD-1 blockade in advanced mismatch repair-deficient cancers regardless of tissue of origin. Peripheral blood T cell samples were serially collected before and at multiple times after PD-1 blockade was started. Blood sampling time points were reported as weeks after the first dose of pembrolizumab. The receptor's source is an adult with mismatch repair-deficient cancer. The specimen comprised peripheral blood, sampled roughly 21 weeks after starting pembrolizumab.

The CDR3 sequence is CSVGTGAYEQYF. The DNA sequence follows: TGCAGCGTAGGTACAGGAGCCTACGAGCAGTACTTC. The rearrangement joined TRBV29-1 to TRBJ2-7; possibly the D gene is TRBD1, per 5 matching bases. Per the germline V gene, SQVTM is the CDR1 and ANQGSEA is the CDR2. Counted from cysteine to phenylalanine, this CDR3 has 12 amino acids. Solely the CDR3 DNA is kept, with 36 bases framed from the first base. The junction shows trimming of 6 bases on V and 2 bases on J, plus 11 bases between the germline ends.